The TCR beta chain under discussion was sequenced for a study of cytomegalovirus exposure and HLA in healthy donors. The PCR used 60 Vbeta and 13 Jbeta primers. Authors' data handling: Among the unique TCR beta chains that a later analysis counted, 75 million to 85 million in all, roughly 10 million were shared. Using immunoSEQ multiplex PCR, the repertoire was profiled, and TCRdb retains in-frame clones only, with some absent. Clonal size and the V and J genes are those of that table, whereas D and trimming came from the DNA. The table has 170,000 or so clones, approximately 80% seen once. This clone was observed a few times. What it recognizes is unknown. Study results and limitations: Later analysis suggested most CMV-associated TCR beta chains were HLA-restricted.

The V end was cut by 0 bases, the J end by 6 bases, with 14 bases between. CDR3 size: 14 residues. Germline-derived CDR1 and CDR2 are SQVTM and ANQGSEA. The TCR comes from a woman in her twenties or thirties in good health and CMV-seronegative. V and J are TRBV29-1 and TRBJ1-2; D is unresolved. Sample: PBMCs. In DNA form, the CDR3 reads TGCAGCGTTGAAGATCGCAACGGTCCGGATGGCTACACCTTC. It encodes CSVEDRNGPDGYTF.